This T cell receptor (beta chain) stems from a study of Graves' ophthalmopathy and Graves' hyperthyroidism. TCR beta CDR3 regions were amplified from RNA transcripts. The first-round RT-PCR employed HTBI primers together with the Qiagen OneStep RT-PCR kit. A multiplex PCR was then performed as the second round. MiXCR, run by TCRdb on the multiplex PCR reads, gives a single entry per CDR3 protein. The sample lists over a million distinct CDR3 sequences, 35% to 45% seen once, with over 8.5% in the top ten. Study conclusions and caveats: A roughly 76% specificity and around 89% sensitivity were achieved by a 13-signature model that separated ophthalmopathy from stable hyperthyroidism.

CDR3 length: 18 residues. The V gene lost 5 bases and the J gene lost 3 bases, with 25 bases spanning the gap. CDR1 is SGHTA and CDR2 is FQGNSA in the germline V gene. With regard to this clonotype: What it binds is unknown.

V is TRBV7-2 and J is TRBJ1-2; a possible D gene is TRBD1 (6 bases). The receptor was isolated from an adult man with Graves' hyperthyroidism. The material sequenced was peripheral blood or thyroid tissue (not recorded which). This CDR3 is CASSPGTRENHYHYGYTF. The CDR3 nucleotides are TGTGCCAGCAGCCCCGGGACAAGGGAAAACCACTACCACTATGGCTACACCTTC. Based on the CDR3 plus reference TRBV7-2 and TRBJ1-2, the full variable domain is GAGVSQSPSNKVTEKGKDVELRCDPISGHTALYWYRQSLGQGLEFLIYFQGNSAPDKSGLPSDRFSAERTGGSVSTLTIQRTQQEDSAVYLCASSPGTRENHYHYGYTFGSGTRLTVV.